The rows below give T cell receptor beta chains drawn from one sample of a study of immune characteristics of hereditary and idiopathic chronic pancreatitis. Libraries were prepared by immunoSEQ multiplex PCR; TCRdb keeps only in-frame clonotypes and omits some of them. This sample yields about 9,400 clones, of which around 75% are seen a single time; about 14% belongs to the top ten. What was sequenced was pancreas tissue with idiopathic chronic pancreatitis. The receptors originated from a human donor with chronic pancreatitis. CDR3s include the opening cysteine and the closing phenylalanine or tryptophan. A D gene is named only where the DNA matches it firmly. Clone size is given for some rows only: seen once, a few or many times, or a class if the clone is expanded.

j_gene,d_gene,v_gene,abundance,CDR3nt,CDR3aa
TRBJ1-2,NA,TRBV5-1,NA,TGCGCCAGCAGCTCCGGGGGCGGCTACACCTTC,CASSSGGGYTF
TRBJ2-3,TRBD2,TRBV5-1,NA,TGCGCCAGCAGCTCCGGGACTAGCGGCACAGATACGCAGTATTTT,CASSSGTSGTDTQYF
TRBJ2-1,TRBD2,TRBV30,NA,TGTGCCTGGAGTGCCCTAAGCGGGGGGGCCTACAATGAGCAGTTCTTC,CAWSALSGGAYNEQFF
TRBJ2-3,NA,TRBV25-1,NA,TGTGCCAGCAGTGATGGGGCGGGGCCAGATACGCAGTATTTT,CASSDGAGPDTQYF
TRBJ2-7,TRBD1,TRBV9,medium-sized,TGTGCCAGCAGCGCCGGGACAGGGATTAACGAGCAGTACTTC,CASSAGTGINEQYF
TRBJ2-1,TRBD2,TRBV30,NA,TGTGCCTGGAGGCCGTTGCCGGGACTAGCGGACTCAAATGAGCAGTTCTTC,CAWRPLPGLADSNEQFF
TRBJ1-4,NA,TRBV7-9,NA,TGTGCCAGCAGCTTAGGGGGGAATGAAAAACTGTTTTTT,CASSLGGNEKLFF
TRBJ2-1,TRBD2,TRBV5-1,NA,TGCGCCAGCAGCTTGGACCCTAGCGGGGATTACAATGAGCAGTTCTTC,CASSLDPSGDYNEQFF
TRBJ1-1,NA,TRBV7-6,NA,TGTGCCAGCAGCTTAAAGGGTGTCGACACTGAAGCTTTCTTT,CASSLKGVDTEAFF
TRBJ2-5,NA,TRBV7-9,NA,TGTGCCAGCAGCGCAACCTCAGAGACCCAGTACTTC,CASSATSETQYF
TRBJ1-2,NA,TRBV29-1,NA,TGCAGCGTTGGGGCAAGAGCTAACTATGGCTACACCTTC,CSVGARANYGYTF
TRBJ2-5,TRBD2,TRBV4-2,NA,TGTGCCAGCAGCCAAGCGGGGGGGCGGGAGACCCAGTACTTC,CASSQAGGRETQYF
TRBJ1-1,NA,TRBV7-9,NA,TGTGCCAGCAGCTTAGGGGTCTGGCACCAAAGGGGTGAAGCTTTCTTT,CASSLGVWHQRGEAFF
TRBJ2-5,TRBD1,TRBV29-1,once,TGCAGCGCACGACAGGGTCAAGAGACCCAGTACTTC,CSARQGQETQYF
TRBJ2-1,NA,TRBV2,NA,TGTGCCAGCAGAGTGAATGGGGGGGCGGACTACAATGAGCAGTTCTTC,CASRVNGGADYNEQFF
TRBJ2-1,NA,TRBV4-1,few,TGCGCCAGCAGCCAAGCGCCACAGGGCTTAAACAATGAGCAGTTCTTC,CASSQAPQGLNNEQFF
TRBJ1-5,TRBD1,TRBV5-8,NA,TGTGCCAGCAGCTTTTCCGTGGGGACAGATAGCAATCAGCCCCAGCATTTT,CASSFSVGTDSNQPQHF
TRBJ1-2,NA,TRBV7-9,few,TGTGCCAGCAGCTTAATGGGAGAGGTCTACACCTTC,CASSLMGEVYTF
TRBJ2-3,TRBD2,TRBV2,NA,TGTGCCAGCAGTCTAGCGGGGGGCGGGACAGATACGCAGTATTTT,CASSLAGGGTDTQYF
TRBJ1-1,NA,TRBV15,few,TGTGCCACCACGGAGAATATGAACACTGAAGCTTTCTTT,CATTENMNTEAFF
TRBJ1-1,NA,TRBV19,NA,TGTGCCAGTAGTAAGACAGGAGTCCCGTACGAAGCTTTCTTT,CASSKTGVPYEAFF
TRBJ2-1,NA,TRBV9,NA,TGTGCCAGCAGCGTTCAAAGCCTAGCGAGCTCCTACAATGAGCAGTTCTTC,CASSVQSLASSYNEQFF
TRBJ2-5,NA,TRBV18,few,TGTGCCAGCTCACCAGGATCGGGGCGGGAGACCCAGTACTTC,CASSPGSGRETQYF
TRBJ2-3,TRBD2,TRBV5-6,NA,TGTGCCAGCAGCACCCGGACTAGCGGGGGGGCAGATACGCAGTATTTT,CASSTRTSGGADTQYF
TRBJ2-5,NA,TRBV18,NA,TGTGCCAGCTCACCAGTATGGCCAGACCAAGAGACCCAGTACTTC,CASSPVWPDQETQYF
TRBJ1-1,NA,TRBV19,NA,TGTGCCAGTAGATGGGTGGGTTCTTCTGAAGCTTTCTTT,CASRWVGSSEAFF
TRBJ2-2,TRBD1,TRBV19,NA,TGTGCCACGAAACAGGGGGAGATCACCGGGGAGCTGTTTTTT,CATKQGEITGELFF
TRBJ2-3,NA,TRBV5-4,NA,TGTGCCAGCAGCTTTGTACCCACAGATACGCAGTATTTT,CASSFVPTDTQYF
TRBJ1-4,TRBD1,TRBV7-9,few,TGTGCCAGCAGCTTAGGACAGGGGGCTCGCGCAACTAATGAAAAACTGTTTTTT,CASSLGQGARATNEKLFF
TRBJ1-2,TRBD1,TRBV6-1,NA,TGTGCCAGCAGTGAGGGGACAGGGGGCAGCTATGGCTACACCTTC,CASSEGTGGSYGYTF